These 8 T cell receptor beta chains came from one sample sequenced in a study of blood T cell repertoires in COVID-19 (dated by TCRdb to 2018 to 2020). The library came from the immunoSEQ multiplex PCR assay. Drawn from immuneACCESS, this table holds only the in-frame rearrangements with V and J called that TCRdb kept. Clones are partly lost; checked studies trace under half to an unresolved V gene and leave the rest unexplained. The sample table shows approximately 65,000 clones, and roughly 80% are seen once. About 20% of the sample is held by the ten biggest clonotypes. The sample comprised peripheral blood. The receptor set was obtained from a man aged 55 to 70 with acute or convalescent COVID-19.

This rearrangement joins TRBV6-4 to TRBJ2-3; 8 bases map to TRBD1. The V segment lost 6 bases and the J segment 4 bases; nucleotides outside the gene matches: 9. Per germline, CDR1 MRHNA and CDR2 SNTAGT. This CDR3 has 15 residues. The CDR3 reads CASREQGGSPDTQYF. The DNA for the CDR3 is TGTGCCAGCAGGGAACAGGGGGGATCCCCAGATACGCAGTATTTT.

The V gene is TRBV7-3, the J gene TRBJ1-2; D remains ambiguous. V lost 5 bases and J lost 4, with 11 bases in between. Germline CDR1 is SGHTA and CDR2 is FQGTGA. CDR3 length equals 13 residues. The CDR3 sequence: CASSPNPRYGYTF. The CDR3 DNA reads TGTGCCAGCAGCCCTAACCCCCGCTATGGCTACACCTTC.

The chain couples TRBV5-6 to TRBJ1-5, with 8 positions matching TRBD1. Trimming removed 2 bases from V and 5 bases from J; junction bases left unmatched: 9. Per germline, CDR1 SGHDT and CDR2 YYEEEE. The CDR3 is 16 residues long. The CDR3 loop is CASSFRRTGLHQPQHF. The CDR3 nucleotides are TGTGCCAGCAGCTTTAGAAGGACAGGGCTCCATCAGCCCCAGCATTTT.

This clone was recorded a few times. The V call is TRBV19, the J call TRBJ2-7, with a possible D match to TRBD1 (5 bases). The CDR3 is made up of 14 amino acids. Germline assignment: CDR1 LNHDA and CDR2 SQIVND (reference sequence). Trimming took 6 bases from V and 1 from J, leaving 13 bases between them. The CDR3 DNA reads as TGTGCCAGTAGAGCAGGGTGGAATTCCTACGAGCAGTACTTC. This codes for CASRAGWNSYEQYF.

For the CDR3, the DNA is TGCGCCAGCAGCTTCTCTGGGGCCAACACTGAAGCTTTCTTT. This gives the protein CASSFSGANTEAFF. This rearrangement joins TRBV5-1 to TRBJ1-1, with D maybe TRBD1 (5 bases). Germline V gene lookup returns CDR1 SGHRS and CDR2 YFSETQ. The CDR3 has 14 amino acids. The ends were cut back, 2 bases at V and 2 bases at J, with 10 bases in the middle.

The CDR3 reads CASSFLQNYGYTF. In nucleotides, the CDR3 is TGCGCCAGCAGCTTTTTACAGAACTATGGCTACACCTTC. The chain has TRBV5-1 and TRBJ1-2; no clear D gene. Trimming pared 2 bases from V and 2 bases from J, leaving 7 bases between. The CDR3 spans 13 residues. CDR1 SGHRS and CDR2 YFSETQ come from the germline V gene.

J is TRBJ2-1 and V is TRBV30; 12 positions match TRBD2. The germline CDR1 and CDR2 sequences are GTSNPN and SVGIG (reference sequence). This CDR3 is 12 amino acids long. The J segment lost 10 bases and the V segment lost 8 bases, leaving 6 bases of the junction unmatched. The CDR3 DNA sequence: TGTGCCGGAGATACTAGCGGGAGGGAGCAGTTCTTC. This encodes CAGDTSGREQFF. Variable domain in full (rest from reference TRBV30 and TRBJ2-1): SQTIHQWPATLVQPVGSPLSLECTVEGTSNPNLYWYRQAAGRGLQLLFYSVGIGQISSEVPQNLSASRPQDRQFILSSKKLLLSDSGFYLCAGDTSGREQFFGPGTRLTVL.

This clone was detected a few times. The rearrangement joins TRBV11-2 to TRBJ2-1; the match to TRBD1 covers 7 bases. This CDR3 is built from 15 residues. V shed 3 bases and J 7 bases; nucleotides not matched to a gene: 9. Germline V lookup: CDR1 SGHAT, CDR2 FQNNGV. The CDR3 sequence: CASSFSLGDSNEQFF. As DNA, the CDR3 is TGTGCCAGCAGCTTTTCCTTAGGGGACAGTAATGAGCAGTTCTTC.